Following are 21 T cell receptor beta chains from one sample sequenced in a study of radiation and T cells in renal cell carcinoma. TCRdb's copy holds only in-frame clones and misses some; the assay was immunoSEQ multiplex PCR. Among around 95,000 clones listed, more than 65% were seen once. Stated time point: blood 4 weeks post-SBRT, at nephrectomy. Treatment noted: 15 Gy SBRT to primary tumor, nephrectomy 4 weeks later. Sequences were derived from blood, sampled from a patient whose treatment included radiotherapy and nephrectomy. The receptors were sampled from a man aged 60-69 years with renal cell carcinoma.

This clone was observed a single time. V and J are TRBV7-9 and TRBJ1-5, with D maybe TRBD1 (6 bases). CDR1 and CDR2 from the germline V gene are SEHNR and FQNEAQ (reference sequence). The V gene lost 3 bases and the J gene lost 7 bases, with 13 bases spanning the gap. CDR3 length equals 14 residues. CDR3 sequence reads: CASSFSTGKQPQHF. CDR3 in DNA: TGTGCCAGCAGCTTCTCCACAGGGAAACAGCCCCAGCATTTT.

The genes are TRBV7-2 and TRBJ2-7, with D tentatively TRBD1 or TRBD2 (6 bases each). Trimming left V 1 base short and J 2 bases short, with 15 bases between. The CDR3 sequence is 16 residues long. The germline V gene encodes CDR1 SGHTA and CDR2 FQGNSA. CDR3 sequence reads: CASSLDGGGLAYEQYF. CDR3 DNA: TGTGCCAGCAGCTTAGACGGGGGCGGGTTGGCCTACGAGCAGTACTTC.

CDR3 sequence: CASSYSRGFEQFF. The CDR3 DNA is TGTGCCAGCAGTTACTCGAGGGGTTTTGAGCAGTTCTTC. The chain employs TRBV6-5 and TRBJ2-1; D may match TRBD1 or TRBD2 (5 bases each). The CDR3 runs to 13 residues. Trimming left V 0 bases short and J 9 bases short, with 9 bases between. Germline CDR1 MNHEY, CDR2 SVGAGI.

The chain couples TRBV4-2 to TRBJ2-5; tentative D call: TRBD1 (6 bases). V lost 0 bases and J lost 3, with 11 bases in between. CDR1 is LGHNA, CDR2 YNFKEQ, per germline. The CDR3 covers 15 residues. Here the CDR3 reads CASSQESNREETQYF. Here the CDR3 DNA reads TGTGCCAGCAGCCAAGAATCCAACAGGGAAGAGACCCAGTACTTC.

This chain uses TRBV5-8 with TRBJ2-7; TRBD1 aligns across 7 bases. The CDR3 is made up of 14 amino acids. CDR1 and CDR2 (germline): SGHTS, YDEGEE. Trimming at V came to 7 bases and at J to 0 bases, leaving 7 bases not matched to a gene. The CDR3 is CASGHRGNSYEQYF. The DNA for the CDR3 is TGTGCCAGCGGCCACAGGGGAAACTCCTACGAGCAGTACTTC.

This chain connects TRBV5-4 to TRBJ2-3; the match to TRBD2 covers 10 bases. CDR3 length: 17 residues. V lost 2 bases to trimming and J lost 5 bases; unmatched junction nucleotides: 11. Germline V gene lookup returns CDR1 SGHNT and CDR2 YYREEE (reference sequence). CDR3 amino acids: CASSLDPWTSGGDTQYF. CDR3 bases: TGTGCCAGCAGCTTAGATCCATGGACTAGCGGAGGAGATACGCAGTATTTT. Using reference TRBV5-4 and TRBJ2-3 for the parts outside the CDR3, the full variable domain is ETGVTQSPTHLIKTRGQQVTLRCSSQSGHNTVSWYQQALGQGPQFIFQYYREEENGRGNFPPRFSGLQFPNYSSELNVNALELDDSALYLCASSLDPWTSGGDTQYFGPGTRLTVL.

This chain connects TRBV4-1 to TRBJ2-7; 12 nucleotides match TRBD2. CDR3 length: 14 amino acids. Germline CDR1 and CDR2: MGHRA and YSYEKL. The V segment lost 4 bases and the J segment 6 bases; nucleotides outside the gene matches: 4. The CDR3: CASSRLAGVREQYF. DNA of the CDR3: TGCGCCAGCAGCCGACTAGCGGGAGTCCGCGAGCAGTACTTC.

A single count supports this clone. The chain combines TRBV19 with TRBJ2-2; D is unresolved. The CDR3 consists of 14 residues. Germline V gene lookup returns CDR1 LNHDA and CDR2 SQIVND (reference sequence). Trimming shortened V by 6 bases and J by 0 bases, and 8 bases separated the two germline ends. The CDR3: CASRGGTNTGELFF. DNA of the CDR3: TGTGCCAGTAGGGGCGGAACGAACACCGGGGAGCTGTTTTTT. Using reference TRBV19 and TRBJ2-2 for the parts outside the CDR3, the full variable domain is DGGITQSPKYLFRKEGQNVTLSCEQNLNHDAMYWYRQDPGQGLRLIYYSQIVNDFQKGDIAEGYSVSREKKESFPLTVTSAQKNPTAFYLCASRGGTNTGELFFGEGSRLTVL.

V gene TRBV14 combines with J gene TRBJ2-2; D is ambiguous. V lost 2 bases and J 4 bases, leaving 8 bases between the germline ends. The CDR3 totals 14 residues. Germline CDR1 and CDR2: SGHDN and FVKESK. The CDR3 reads CASSQSTFTGELFF. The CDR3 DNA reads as TGTGCCAGCAGCCAAAGTACCTTCACCGGGGAGCTGTTTTTT.

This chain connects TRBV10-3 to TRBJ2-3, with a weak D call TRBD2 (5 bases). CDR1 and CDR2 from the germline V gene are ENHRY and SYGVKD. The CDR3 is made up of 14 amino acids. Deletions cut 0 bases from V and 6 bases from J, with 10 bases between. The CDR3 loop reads CAISESKSGDTQYF. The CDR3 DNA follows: TGTGCCATCAGTGAGTCGAAATCGGGGGATACGCAGTATTTT.

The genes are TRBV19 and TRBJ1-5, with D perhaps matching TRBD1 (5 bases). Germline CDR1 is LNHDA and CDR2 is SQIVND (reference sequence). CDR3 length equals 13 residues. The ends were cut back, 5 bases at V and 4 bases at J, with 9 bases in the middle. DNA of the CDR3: TGTGCCAGTAGTGTCGACAGAAATCAGCCCCAGCATTTT. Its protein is CASSVDRNQPQHF.

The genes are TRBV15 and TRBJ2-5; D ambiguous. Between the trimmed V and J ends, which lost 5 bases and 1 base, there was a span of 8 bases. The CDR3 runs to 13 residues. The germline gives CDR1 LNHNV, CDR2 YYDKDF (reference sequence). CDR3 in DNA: TGTGCCACCAGCCCAGGATTCCAAGAGACCCAGTACTTC. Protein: CATSPGFQETQYF.

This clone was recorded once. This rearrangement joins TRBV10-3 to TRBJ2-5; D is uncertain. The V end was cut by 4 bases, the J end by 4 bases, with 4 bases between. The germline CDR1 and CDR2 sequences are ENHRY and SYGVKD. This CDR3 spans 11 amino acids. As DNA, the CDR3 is TGTGCCATCAGTGCGGGAGAGACCCAGTACTTC. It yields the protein CAISAGETQYF.

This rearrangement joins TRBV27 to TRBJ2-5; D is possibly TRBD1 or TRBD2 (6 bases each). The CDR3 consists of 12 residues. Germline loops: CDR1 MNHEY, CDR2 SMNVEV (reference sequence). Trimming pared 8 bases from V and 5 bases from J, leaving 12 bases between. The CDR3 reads CASGGLGETQYF. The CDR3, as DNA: TGTGCCAGCGGGGGGCTCGGGGAGACCCAGTACTTC.

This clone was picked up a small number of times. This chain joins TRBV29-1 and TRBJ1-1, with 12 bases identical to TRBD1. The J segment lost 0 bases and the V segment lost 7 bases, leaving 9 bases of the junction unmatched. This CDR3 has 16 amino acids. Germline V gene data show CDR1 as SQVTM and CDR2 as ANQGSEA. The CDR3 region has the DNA TGCAGCGCCAAGGGGACAGGGGGCGCGATGAACACTGAAGCTTTCTTT. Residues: CSAKGTGGAMNTEAFF.

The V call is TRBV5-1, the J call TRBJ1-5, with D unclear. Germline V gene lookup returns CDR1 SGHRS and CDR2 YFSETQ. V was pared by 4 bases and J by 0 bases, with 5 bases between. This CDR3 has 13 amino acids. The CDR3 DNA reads TGCGCCAGCAGCCCAAATAGCAATCAGCCCCAGCATTTT. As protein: CASSPNSNQPQHF. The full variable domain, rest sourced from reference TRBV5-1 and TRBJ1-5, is KAGVTQTPRYLIKTRGQQVTLSCSPISGHRSVSWYQQTPGQGLQFLFEYFSETQRNKGNFPGRFSGRQFSNSRSEMNVSTLELGDSALYLCASSPNSNQPQHFGDGTRLSIL.

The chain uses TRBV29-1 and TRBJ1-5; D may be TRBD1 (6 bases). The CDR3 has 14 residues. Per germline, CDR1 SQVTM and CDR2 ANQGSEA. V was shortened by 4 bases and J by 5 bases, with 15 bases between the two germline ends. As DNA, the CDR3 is TGCAGCGTTGGTAAAGGGGGAGGCGATCAGCCCCAGCATTTT. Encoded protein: CSVGKGGGDQPQHF.

CDR3 bases: TGTGCCAGCACCCCTCCCGGGGGGCGCCGAGATACGCAGTATTTT. This gives the protein CASTPPGGRRDTQYF. The J gene is TRBJ2-3, the V gene TRBV27; maybe TRBD2 (7 bases). V was clipped by 7 bases and J by 5 bases, with 19 bases between them. Germline-derived CDR1 and CDR2 are MNHEY and SMNVEV (reference sequence). This CDR3 is 15 amino acids long.

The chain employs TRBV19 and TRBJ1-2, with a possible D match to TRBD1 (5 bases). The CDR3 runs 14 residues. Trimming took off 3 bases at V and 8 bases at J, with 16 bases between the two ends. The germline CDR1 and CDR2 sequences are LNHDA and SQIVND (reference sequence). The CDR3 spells CASSIRTPKGGYTF. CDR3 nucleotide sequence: TGTGCCAGTAGTATCAGGACTCCTAAGGGGGGCTACACCTTC. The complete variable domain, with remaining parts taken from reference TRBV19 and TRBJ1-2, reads DGGITQSPKYLFRKEGQNVTLSCEQNLNHDAMYWYRQDPGQGLRLIYYSQIVNDFQKGDIAEGYSVSREKKESFPLTVTSAQKNPTAFYLCASSIRTPKGGYTFGSGTRLTVV.

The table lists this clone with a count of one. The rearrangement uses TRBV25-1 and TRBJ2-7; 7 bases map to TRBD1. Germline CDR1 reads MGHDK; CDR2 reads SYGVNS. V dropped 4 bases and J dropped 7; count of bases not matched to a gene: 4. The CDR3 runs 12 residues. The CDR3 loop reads CASSVNRGEQYF. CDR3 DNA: TGTGCCAGCAGTGTAAACAGGGGTGAGCAGTACTTC.

The CDR3 bases are TGTGCCAGCAGTCACAGGGTGGGAAGCAATCAGCCCCAGCATTTT. Amino acid sequence: CASSHRVGSNQPQHF. This chain connects TRBV6-6 to TRBJ1-5; D perhaps matches TRBD1 (6 bases). The CDR3 totals 15 residues. Trimming took off 5 bases at V and 1 base at J, with 12 bases between the two ends. The germline V gene has CDR1 MNHNY and CDR2 SVGAGI (reference sequence).